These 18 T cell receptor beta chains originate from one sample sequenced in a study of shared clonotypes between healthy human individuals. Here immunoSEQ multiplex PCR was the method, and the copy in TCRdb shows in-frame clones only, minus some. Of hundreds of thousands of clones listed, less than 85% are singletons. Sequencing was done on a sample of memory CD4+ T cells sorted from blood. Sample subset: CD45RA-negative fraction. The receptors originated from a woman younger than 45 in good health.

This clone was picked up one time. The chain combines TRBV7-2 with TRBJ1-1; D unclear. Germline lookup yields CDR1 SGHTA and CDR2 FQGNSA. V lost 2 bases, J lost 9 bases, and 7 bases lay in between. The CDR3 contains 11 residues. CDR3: CASSLSKKAFF. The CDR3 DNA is TGTGCCAGCAGCTTAAGTAAGAAAGCTTTCTTT. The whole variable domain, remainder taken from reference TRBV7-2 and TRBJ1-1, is GAGVSQSPSNKVTEKGKDVELRCDPISGHTALYWYRQSLGQGLEFLIYFQGNSAPDKSGLPSDRFSAERTGGSVSTLTIQRTQQEDSAVYLCASSLSKKAFFGQGTRLTVV.

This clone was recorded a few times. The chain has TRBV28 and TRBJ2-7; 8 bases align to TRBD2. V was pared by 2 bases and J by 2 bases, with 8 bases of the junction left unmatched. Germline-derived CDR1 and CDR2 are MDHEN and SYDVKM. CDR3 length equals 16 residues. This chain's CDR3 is CASSLGPPGLAYEQYF. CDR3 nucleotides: TGTGCCAGCAGTTTAGGGCCACCGGGACTAGCCTACGAGCAGTACTTC. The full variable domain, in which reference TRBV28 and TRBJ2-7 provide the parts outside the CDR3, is DVKVTQSSRYLVKRTGEKVFLECVQDMDHENMFWYRQDPGLGLRLIYFSYDVKMKEKGDIPEGYSVSREKKERFSLILESASTNQTSMYLCASSLGPPGLAYEQYFGPGTRLTVT.

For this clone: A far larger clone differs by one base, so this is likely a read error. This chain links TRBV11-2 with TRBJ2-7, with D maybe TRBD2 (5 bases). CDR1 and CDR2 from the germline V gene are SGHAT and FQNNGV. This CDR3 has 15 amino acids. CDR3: CTSSRGRHGTYEQYF. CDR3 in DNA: TGTACCAGCAGCCGGGGTAGACACGGGACCTACGAGCAGTACTTC.

The CDR3 DNA follows: TGCGCCAGCAGCGCCAGCGGGAGACCTAGCACAGATACGCAGTATTTT. It yields the protein CASSASGRPSTDTQYF. The rearrangement uses TRBV5-1 and TRBJ2-3, with TRBD2 matching 8 bases. Per germline, CDR1 SGHRS and CDR2 YFSETQ. The CDR3 has 16 amino acids. J gave up 0 bases and V 4 bases, and 7 bases lay outside the gene matches.

The CDR3 loop is CASSLRTGTGELFF. CDR3 bases: TGTGCCAGCAGTTTACGGACAGGGACCGGGGAGCTGTTTTTT. The V gene is TRBV28, the J gene TRBJ2-2; 8 nucleotides match TRBD1. Germline CDR1 and CDR2: MDHEN and SYDVKM. V was clipped by 2 bases and J by 5 bases; unmatched bases: 1. The CDR3 loop spans 14 amino acids.

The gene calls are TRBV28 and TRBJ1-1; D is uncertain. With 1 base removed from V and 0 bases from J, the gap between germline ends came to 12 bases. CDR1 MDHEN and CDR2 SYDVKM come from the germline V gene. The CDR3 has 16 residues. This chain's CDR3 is CASSLSPNLMNTEAFF. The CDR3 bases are TGTGCCAGCAGTTTATCCCCTAATCTAATGAACACTGAAGCTTTCTTT.

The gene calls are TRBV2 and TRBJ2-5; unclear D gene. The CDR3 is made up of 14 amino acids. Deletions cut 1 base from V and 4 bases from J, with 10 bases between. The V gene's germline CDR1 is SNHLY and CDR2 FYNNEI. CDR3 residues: CASSEGFLGETQYF. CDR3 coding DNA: TGTGCCAGCAGTGAAGGCTTTTTGGGAGAGACCCAGTACTTC.

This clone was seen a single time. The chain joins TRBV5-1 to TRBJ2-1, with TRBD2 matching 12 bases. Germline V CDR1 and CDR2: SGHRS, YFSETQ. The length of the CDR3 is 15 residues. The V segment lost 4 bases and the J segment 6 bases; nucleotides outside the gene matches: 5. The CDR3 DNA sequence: TGCGCCAGCAGCCCGCTAGCGGGAGGGCCCAATGAGCAGTTCTTC. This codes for CASSPLAGGPNEQFF.

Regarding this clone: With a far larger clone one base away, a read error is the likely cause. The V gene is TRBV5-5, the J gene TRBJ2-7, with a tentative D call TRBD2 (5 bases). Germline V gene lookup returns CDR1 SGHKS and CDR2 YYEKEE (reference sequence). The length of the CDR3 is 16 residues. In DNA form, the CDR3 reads TGTACCAGCAGCTTAATTCTCCGGGCCAGGAGGAACGAGCAGTACTTC. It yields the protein CTSSLILRARRNEQYF.

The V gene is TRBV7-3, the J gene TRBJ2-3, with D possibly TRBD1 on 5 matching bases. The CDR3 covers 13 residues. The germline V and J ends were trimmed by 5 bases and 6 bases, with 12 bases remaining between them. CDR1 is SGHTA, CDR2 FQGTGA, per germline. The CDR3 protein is CASSPRWGDTQYF. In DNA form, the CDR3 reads TGTGCCAGCAGCCCCCGATGGGGCGATACGCAGTATTTT. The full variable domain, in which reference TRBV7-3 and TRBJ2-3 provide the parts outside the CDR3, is GAGVSQTPSNKVTEKGKYVELRCDPISGHTALYWYRQSLGQGPEFLIYFQGTGAADDSGLPNDRFFAVRPEGSVSTLKIQRTERGDSAVYLCASSPRWGDTQYFGPGTRLTVL.

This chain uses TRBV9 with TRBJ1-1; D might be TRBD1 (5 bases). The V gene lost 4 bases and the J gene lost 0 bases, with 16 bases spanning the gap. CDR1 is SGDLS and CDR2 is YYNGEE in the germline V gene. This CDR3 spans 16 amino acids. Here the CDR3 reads CASSRTQRGVNTEAFF. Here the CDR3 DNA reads TGTGCCAGCAGCCGAACACAGAGGGGAGTGAACACTGAAGCTTTCTTT.

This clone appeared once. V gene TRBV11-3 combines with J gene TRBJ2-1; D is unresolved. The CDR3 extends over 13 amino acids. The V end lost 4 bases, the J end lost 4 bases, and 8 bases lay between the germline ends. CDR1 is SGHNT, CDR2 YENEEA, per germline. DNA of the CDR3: TGTGCCAGCAGCTATAACAGTTACAATGAGCAGTTCTTC. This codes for CASSYNSYNEQFF. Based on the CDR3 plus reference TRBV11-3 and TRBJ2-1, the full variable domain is EAGVVQSPRYKIIEKKQPVAFWCNPISGHNTLYWYLQNLGQGPELLIRYENEEAVDDSQLPKDRFSAERLKGVDSTLKIQPAELGDSAVYLCASSYNSYNEQFFGPGTRLTVL.

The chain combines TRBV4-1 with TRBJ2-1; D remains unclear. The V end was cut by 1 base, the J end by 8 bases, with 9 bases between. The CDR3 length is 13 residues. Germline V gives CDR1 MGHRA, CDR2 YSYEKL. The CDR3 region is CASSQVRTHEQFF. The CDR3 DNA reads TGCGCCAGCAGCCAAGTACGGACCCATGAGCAGTTCTTC.

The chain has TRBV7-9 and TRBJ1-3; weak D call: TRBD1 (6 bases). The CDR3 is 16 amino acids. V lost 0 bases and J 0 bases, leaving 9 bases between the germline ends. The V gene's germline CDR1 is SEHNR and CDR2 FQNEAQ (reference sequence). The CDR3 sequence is CASSLADRISGNTIYF. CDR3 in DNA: TGTGCCAGCAGCTTAGCCGACAGGATCTCTGGAAACACCATATATTTT.

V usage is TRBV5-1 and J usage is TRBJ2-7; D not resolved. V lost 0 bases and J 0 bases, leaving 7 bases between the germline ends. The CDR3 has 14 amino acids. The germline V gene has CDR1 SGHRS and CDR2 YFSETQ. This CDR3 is CASSLGRVSYEQYF. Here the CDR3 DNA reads TGCGCCAGCAGCTTGGGTAGGGTCTCCTACGAGCAGTACTTC.

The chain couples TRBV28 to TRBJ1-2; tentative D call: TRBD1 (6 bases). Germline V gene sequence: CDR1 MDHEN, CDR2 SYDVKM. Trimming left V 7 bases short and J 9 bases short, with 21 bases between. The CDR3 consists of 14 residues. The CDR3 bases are TGTGCCAGCATTACCCCGGACAGCGCGCAAAGCTACACCTTC. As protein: CASITPDSAQSYTF.

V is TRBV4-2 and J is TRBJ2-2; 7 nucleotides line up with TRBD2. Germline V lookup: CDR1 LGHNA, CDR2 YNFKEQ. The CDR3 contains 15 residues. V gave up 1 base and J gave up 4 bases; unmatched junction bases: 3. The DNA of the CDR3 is TGTGCCAGCAGCCAAGCGGGAGGTGCCACCGGGGAGCTGTTTTTT. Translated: CASSQAGGATGELFF.

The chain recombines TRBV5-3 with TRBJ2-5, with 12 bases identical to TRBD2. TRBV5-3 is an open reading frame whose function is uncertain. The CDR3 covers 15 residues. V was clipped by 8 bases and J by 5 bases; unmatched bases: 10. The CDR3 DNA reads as TGTGCCAGCGGTCTAGCGGGAGGGCCGGGGGAGACCCAGTACTTC. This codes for CASGLAGGPGETQYF.